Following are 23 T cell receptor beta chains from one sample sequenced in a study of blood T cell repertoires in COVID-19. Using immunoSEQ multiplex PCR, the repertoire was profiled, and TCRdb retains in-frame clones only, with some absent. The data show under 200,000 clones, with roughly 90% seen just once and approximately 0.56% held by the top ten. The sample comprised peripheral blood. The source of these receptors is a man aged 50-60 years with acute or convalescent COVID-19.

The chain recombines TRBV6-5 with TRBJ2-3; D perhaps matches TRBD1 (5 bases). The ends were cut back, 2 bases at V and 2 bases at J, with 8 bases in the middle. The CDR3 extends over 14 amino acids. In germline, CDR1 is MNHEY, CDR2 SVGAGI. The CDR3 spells CASSYQGHTDTQYF. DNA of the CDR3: TGTGCCAGCAGTTACCAAGGACACACAGATACGCAGTATTTT.

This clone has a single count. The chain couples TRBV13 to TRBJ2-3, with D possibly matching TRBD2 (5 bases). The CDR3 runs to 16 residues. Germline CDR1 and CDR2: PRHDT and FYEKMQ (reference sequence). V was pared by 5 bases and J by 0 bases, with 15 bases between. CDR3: CASSPRGETSTDTQYF. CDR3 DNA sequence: TGTGCCAGCAGCCCTCGGGGTGAAACTAGCACAGATACGCAGTATTTT.

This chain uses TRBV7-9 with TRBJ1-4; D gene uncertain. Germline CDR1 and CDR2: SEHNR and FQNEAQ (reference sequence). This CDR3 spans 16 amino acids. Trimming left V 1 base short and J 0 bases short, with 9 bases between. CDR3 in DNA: TGTGCCAGCAGCTTAGGGACTGGGGCAACTAATGAAAAACTGTTTTTT. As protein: CASSLGTGATNEKLFF.

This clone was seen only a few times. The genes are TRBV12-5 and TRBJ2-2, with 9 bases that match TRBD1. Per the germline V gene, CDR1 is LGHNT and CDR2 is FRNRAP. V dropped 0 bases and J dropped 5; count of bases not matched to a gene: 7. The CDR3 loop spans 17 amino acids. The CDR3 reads CASGLVRGQGRTGELFF. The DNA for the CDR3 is TGTGCTAGTGGTTTGGTACGGGGACAGGGCAGGACCGGGGAGCTGTTTTTT. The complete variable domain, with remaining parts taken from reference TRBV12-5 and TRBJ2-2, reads DARVTQTPRHKVTEMGQEVTMRCQPILGHNTVFWYRQTMMQGLELLAYFRNRAPLDDSGMPKDRFSAEMPDATLATLKIQPSEPRDSAVYFCASGLVRGQGRTGELFFGEGSRLTVL.

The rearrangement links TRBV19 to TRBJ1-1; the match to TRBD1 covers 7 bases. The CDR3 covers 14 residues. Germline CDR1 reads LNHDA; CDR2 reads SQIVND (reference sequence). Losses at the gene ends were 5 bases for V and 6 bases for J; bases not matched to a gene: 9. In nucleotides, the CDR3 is TGTGCCAGTAGTGAAAGACAGGGTTCCTCTGAAGCTTTCTTT. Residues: CASSERQGSSEAFF.

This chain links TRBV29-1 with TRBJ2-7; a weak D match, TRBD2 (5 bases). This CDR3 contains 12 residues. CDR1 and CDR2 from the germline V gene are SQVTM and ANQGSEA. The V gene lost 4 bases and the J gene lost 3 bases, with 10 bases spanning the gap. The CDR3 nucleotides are TGCAGCGTTGTGGTAGCGTTCTACGAGCAGTACTTC. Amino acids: CSVVVAFYEQYF.

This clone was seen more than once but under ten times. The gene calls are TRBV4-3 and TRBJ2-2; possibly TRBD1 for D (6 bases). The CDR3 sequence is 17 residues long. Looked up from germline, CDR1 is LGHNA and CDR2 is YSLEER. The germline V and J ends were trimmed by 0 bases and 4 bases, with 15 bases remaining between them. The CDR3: CASSQDQRTDFTGELFF. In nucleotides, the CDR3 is TGCGCCAGCAGCCAAGATCAACGGACAGACTTCACCGGGGAGCTGTTTTTT.

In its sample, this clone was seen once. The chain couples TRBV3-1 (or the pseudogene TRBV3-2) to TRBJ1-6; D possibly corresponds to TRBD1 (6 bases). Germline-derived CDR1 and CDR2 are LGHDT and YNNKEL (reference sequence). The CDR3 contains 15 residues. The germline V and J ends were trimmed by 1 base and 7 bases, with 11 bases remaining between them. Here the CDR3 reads CASSQADRTNSPLHF. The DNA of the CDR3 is TGTGCCAGCAGCCAAGCCGACAGGACCAATTCACCCCTCCACTTT.

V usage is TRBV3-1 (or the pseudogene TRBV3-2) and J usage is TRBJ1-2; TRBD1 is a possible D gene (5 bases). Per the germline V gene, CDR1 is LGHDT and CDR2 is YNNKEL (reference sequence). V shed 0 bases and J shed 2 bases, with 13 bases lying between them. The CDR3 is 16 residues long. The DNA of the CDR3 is TGTGCCAGCAGCCAAGATCAGGGCGAACCGAACTATGGCTACACCTTC. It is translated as CASSQDQGEPNYGYTF.

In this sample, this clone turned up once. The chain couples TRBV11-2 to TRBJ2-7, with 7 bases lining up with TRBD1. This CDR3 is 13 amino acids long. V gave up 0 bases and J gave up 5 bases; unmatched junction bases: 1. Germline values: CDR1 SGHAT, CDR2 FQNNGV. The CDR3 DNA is TGTGCCAGCAGCTTAGATACAGGGGACGAGCAGTACGTC. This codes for CASSLDTGDEQYV.

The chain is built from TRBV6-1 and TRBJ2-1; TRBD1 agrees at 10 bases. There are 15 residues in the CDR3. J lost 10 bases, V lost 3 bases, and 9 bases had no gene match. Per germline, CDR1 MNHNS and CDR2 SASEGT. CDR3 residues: CASSDPGTGVEEQFF. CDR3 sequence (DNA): TGTGCCAGCAGTGATCCGGGGACAGGGGTGGAGGAGCAGTTCTTC.

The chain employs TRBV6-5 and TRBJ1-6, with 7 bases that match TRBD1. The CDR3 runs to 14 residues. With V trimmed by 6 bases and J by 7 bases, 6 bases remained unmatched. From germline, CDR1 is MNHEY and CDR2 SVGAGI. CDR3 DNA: TGTGCCAGCAGCGCCCTGGACAGGAATTCACCCCTCCACTTT. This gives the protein CASSALDRNSPLHF.

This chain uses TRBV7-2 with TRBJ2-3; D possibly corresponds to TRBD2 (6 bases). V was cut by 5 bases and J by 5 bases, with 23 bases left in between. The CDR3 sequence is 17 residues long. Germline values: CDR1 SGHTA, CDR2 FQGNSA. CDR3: CASSISIAAAGRDTQYF. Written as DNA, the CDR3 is TGTGCCAGCAGCATAAGTATCGCAGCGGCGGGAAGAGATACGCAGTATTTT.

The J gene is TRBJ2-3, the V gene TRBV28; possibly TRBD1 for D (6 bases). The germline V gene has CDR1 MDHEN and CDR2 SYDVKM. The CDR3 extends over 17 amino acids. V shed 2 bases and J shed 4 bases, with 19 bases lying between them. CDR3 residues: CASSLGTTGYVADTQYF. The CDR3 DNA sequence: TGTGCCAGCAGTTTAGGGACAACAGGGTACGTAGCAGATACGCAGTATTTT.

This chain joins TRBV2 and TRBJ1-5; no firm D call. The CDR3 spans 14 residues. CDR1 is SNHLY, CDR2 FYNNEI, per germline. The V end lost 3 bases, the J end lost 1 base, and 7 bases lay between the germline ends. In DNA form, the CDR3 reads TGTGCCAGCAGTGATGGGGAGAGCAATCAGCCCCAGCATTTT. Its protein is CASSDGESNQPQHF.

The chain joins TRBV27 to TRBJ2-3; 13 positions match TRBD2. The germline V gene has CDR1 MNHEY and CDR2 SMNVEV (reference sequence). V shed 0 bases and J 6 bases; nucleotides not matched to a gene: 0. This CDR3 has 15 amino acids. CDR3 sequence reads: CASSLSTSGRDTQYF. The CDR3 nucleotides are TGTGCCAGCAGTTTATCGACTAGCGGGAGGGATACGCAGTATTTT.

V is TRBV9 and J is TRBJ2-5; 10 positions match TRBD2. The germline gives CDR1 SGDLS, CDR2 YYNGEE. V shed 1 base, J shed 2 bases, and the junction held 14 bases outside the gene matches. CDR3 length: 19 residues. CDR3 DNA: TGTGCCAGCAGCGTATCATTTATCCGGTCTAGCGGGAGTCAAGAGACCCAGTACTTC. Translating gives CASSVSFIRSSGSQETQYF.

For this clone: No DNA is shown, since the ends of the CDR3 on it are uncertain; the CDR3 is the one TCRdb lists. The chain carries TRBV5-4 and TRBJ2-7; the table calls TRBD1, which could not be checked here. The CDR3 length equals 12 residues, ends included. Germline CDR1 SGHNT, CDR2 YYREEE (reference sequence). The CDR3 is CASSFGQGARVV.

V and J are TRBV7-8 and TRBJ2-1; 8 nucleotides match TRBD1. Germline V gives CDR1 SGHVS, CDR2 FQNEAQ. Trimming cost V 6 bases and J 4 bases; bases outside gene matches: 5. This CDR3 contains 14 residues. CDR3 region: CASSLRQGYNEQFF. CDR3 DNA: TGTGCCAGCAGTCTACGACAGGGGTACAATGAGCAGTTCTTC. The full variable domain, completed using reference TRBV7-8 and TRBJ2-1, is GAGVSQSPRYKVAKRGQDVALRCDPISGHVSLFWYQQALGQGPEFLTYFQNEAQLDKSGLPSDRFFAERPEGSVSTLKIQRTQQEDSAVYLCASSLRQGYNEQFFGPGTRLTVL.

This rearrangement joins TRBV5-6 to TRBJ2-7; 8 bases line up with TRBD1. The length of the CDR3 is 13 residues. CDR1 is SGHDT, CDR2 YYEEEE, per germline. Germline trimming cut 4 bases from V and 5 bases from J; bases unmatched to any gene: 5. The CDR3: CASSLRGLNEQYF. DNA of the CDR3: TGTGCCAGCAGCCTCAGGGGGCTTAACGAGCAGTACTTC.

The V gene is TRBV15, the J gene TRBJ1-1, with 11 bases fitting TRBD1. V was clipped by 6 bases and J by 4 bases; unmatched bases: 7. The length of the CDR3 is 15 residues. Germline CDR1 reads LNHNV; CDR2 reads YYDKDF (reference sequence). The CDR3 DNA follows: TGTGCCACCAGGACCCCCGGGACAGGGGGCACTGAAGCTTTCTTT. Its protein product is CATRTPGTGGTEAFF.

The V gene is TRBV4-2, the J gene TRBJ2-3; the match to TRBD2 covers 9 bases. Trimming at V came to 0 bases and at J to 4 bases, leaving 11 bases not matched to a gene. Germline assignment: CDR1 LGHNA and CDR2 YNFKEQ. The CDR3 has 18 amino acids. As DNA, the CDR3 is TGTGCCAGCAGCCAAGATTCCCTAGCGGGACCCGCTGCAGATACGCAGTATTTT. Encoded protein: CASSQDSLAGPAADTQYF.

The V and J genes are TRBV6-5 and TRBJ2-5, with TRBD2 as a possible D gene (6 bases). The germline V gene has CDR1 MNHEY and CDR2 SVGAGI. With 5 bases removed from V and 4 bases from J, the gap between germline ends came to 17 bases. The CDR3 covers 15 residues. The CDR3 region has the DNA TGTGCCAGCAGTCGAACCGGGGGTCCAGGAGAGACCCAGTACTTC. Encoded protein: CASSRTGGPGETQYF.